This T cell receptor (beta chain) originates from a study of blood T cell repertoires in COVID-19. Study context: Italy, Spain and the United States were the sources of the convalescent and acute COVID-19 samples.

This table comes from immunoSEQ multiplex PCR, and its TCRdb copy is limited to in-frame clones, with some not included. The top ten hold roughly 2% of the sample, which has approximately 260,000 clones, nearly 90% seen once. This clone was detected only once. Followed over time, Seattle patients had been enrolled while infection was active. The ends lost 5 bases at V and 5 bases at J; junction bases unmatched: 11. The CDR3 sequence is 16 residues long. Looked up from germline, CDR1 is SGHTA and CDR2 is FQGTGA. The TCR was taken from an older woman with COVID-19, enrolled during active disease. The gene calls are TRBV7-3 and TRBJ2-5, with 10 bases lining up with TRBD2. Source material: peripheral blood. CDR3 DNA sequence: TGTGCCAGCAGCCCTTTTGTAGCGGGGGGTGATGAGACCCAGTACTTC. Protein product: CASSPFVAGGDETQYF.